This T cell receptor beta chain was identified in a study of OX40 agonist ivuxolimab in advanced cancers. Assay used: immunoSEQ multiplex PCR; TCRdb lists only in-frame clones, some missing. The repertoire has about 78,000 clones, about nine tenths of them found once; the top ten carry 0.2% to 0.3%. This receptor was taken from an adult with an advanced solid tumor such as melanoma, head and neck, liver or kidney cancer. The specimen was CD4+ or CD8+ T cells sorted from blood, collected in a trial of the OX40 agonist ivuxolimab.

CDR3 DNA sequence: TGTGCCAGCAGTGACGCTCAGCCCCAGCATTTT. Residues: CASSDAQPQHF. The chain employs TRBV2 and TRBJ1-5; the D is unclear. The CDR3 sequence is 11 residues long. V dropped 3 bases and J dropped 6 bases, with 3 bases sitting between them. CDR1 is SNHLY and CDR2 is FYNNEI in the germline V gene. The variable domain in full, with the rest retrieved from reference TRBV2 and TRBJ1-5, is EPEVTQTPSHQVTQMGQEVILRCVPISNHLYFYWYRQILGQKVEFLVSFYNNEISEKSEIFDDQFSVERPDGSNFTLKIRSTKLEDSAMYFCASSDAQPQHFGDGTRLSIL.